A single T cell receptor (beta chain) is shown here with its context. Its antigen is still unknown. This record belongs to a study of T-cell memory formation after mild COVID-19. At the level of the study: The two donors had largely donor-specific TCR clusters. Notes on the study in general: CM and EM subsets held most contracting CD4+ clones; EMRA held CD8+ ones.

cDNA libraries for TCR alpha and TCR beta, carrying sample barcodes and UMIs, came from 5'RACE with constant-segment primers. MiXCR, run by TCRdb on the 5' RACE reads, gives a single entry per CDR3 protein. The sample includes 150,000 or so distinct CDR3 sequences, less than 40% of them seen just once. The germline CDR1 and CDR2 sequences are GTSNPN and SVGIG (reference sequence). Deletions cut 3 bases from V and 6 bases from J, with 15 bases between. CDR3 length: 13 residues. The J gene is TRBJ2-7, the V gene TRBV30, with D tentatively TRBD1 (5 bases). The receptor was isolated from an adult woman who had mild COVID-19 (a few samples of this study predate the infection). Cell type and time point are not known. The source material was PBMCs or a T cell subset sorted from them (not recorded which). The CDR3 loop reads CAWSQGSPGEQYF. The CDR3 DNA follows: TGTGCCTGGAGCCAGGGCTCCCCCGGCGAGCAGTACTTC. Supplemented by reference TRBV30 and TRBJ2-7, the full variable domain reads SQTIHQWPATLVQPVGSPLSLECTVEGTSNPNLYWYRQAAGRGLQLLFYSVGIGQISSEVPQNLSASRPQDRQFILSSKKLLLSDSGFYLCAWSQGSPGEQYFGPGTRLTVT.